Listed here is a single T cell receptor (beta chain). Its specificity is not known. This entry belongs to a study of T-cell reconstitution after alpha-beta-depleted transplantation in children. Regarding the study as a whole: T-cell counts and diversity at one year post-transplant came mainly from newly produced T cells.

CDR1 is SGHAT, CDR2 FQNNGV, per germline. V gave up 1 base and J gave up 5 bases, with 14 bases separating them. The CDR3 has 15 residues. TCRbeta library construction was performed incorporating unique molecular identifiers. TCRdb called the PCR reads again in MiXCR, with one record for every CDR3 protein. This table holds around 440,000 distinct CDR3 sequences, around 15% found once. The sequence derives from a boy under two years old who had a stem cell transplant for Wiskott-Aldrich syndrome, so the T cells may come from the graft donor. The gene calls are TRBV11-2 and TRBJ2-5, with no clear D. Sequencing used PBMCs, mostly from graft donor cells, obtained 360 days after TCRalphabeta/CD19-depleted stem cell transplant. The CDR3 sequence: CASSLGSVGRETQYF. The DNA for the CDR3 is TGTGCCAGCAGCTTAGGGTCGGTGGGTAGGGAGACCCAGTACTTC.